What follows are 12 T cell receptor beta chains derived from one specimen sequenced in a study of T-cell reconstitution after alpha-beta-depleted transplantation in children. Unique molecular identifiers were incorporated into the prepared TCRbeta library. In TCRdb, the PCR reads were re-called with MiXCR into one record per CDR3 protein. The table includes 150,000 to 200,000 distinct CDR3 sequences, approximately 6.8% detected once. The sample here was PBMCs from the stem cell graft donor, taken from the stem cell graft. The receptors were sampled from a human donor who donated a stem cell graft to a child with Wiskott-Aldrich syndrome.

The sample holds a few counts of this clonotype. V and J are TRBV7-8 and TRBJ2-5; D possibly corresponds to TRBD1 (5 bases). The V end was cut by 5 bases, the J end by 2 bases, with 15 bases between. The CDR3 contains 15 residues. Germline V gene data show CDR1 as SGHVS and CDR2 as FQNEAQ. The CDR3 DNA follows: TGTGCCAGCAGCCCCATTGGGGCTTCACAAGAGACCCAGTACTTC. Translation gives CASSPIGASQETQYF.

This clonotype has a count of ten or more. Given the absence of the conserved phenylalanine or tryptophan at the CDR3 end, a read error is likely. The DNA is left out, because the CDR3 cannot be placed on it with certainty; the CDR3 is given as TCRdb lists it. This chain joins TRBV29-1 and TRBJ2-7; the DNA was not compared with TRBD2, the D call given in the table. The CDR3 has 12 residues if both end residues are counted. The germline V gene encodes CDR1 SQVTM and CDR2 ANQGSEA. CDR3 residues: CSVEVPLGNAPP.

J is TRBJ1-1 and V is TRBV19; TRBD1 aligns across 10 bases. V lost 7 bases, J lost 3 bases, and 8 bases stayed unmatched. Germline CDR1 LNHDA, CDR2 SQIVND (reference sequence). This CDR3 comprises 15 residues. The CDR3 nucleotides are TGTGCCAGTATTAGGACAGGGGGTCTGGACACTGAAGCTTTCTTT. Translation: CASIRTGGLDTEAFF.

In this sample, this clonotype turned up many times. The chain links TRBV7-9 to TRBJ1-4; 8 positions match TRBD1. From germline, CDR1 is SEHNR and CDR2 FQNEAQ (reference sequence). Trimming took 4 bases from V and 4 from J; bases not matched to a gene: 5. The CDR3 length is 15 residues. CDR3 DNA: TGTGCCAGCAGCTCGCCAGGGGGCTTTAATGAAAAACTGTTTTTT. It specifies CASSSPGGFNEKLFF. Together with reference TRBV7-9 and TRBJ1-4, the CDR3 gives the full variable domain: DTGVSQNPRHKITKRGQNVTFRCDPISEHNRLYWYRQTLGQGPEFLTYFQNEAQLEKSRLLSDRFSAERPKGSFSTLEIQRTEQGDSAMYLCASSSPGGFNEKLFFGSGTQLSVL.

The table lists this clonotype with a few counts. This chain links TRBV5-1 with TRBJ2-3; the D is unclear. Trimming pared 2 bases from V and 0 bases from J, leaving 13 bases between. Germline V lookup: CDR1 SGHRS, CDR2 YFSETQ. The CDR3 length is 16 residues. The CDR3 is CASSFKPESSTDTQYF. The CDR3 DNA is TGCGCCAGCAGCTTTAAGCCGGAATCTAGCACAGATACGCAGTATTTT. The full variable domain, in which reference TRBV5-1 and TRBJ2-3 provide the parts outside the CDR3, is KAGVTQTPRYLIKTRGQQVTLSCSPISGHRSVSWYQQTPGQGLQFLFEYFSETQRNKGNFPGRFSGRQFSNSRSEMNVSTLELGDSALYLCASSFKPESSTDTQYFGPGTRLTVL.

This clonotype has just a few counts. This rearrangement joins TRBV18 to TRBJ2-3; 8 nucleotides match TRBD2. J lost 8 bases, V lost 3 bases, and 10 bases had no gene match. This CDR3 contains 15 residues. CDR1 and CDR2 (germline): KGHSH, LQKENI. The CDR3 bases are TGTGCCAGCTCACCTCCGGGGGGGGGCCAGGGTACGCAGTATTTT. Translation gives CASSPPGGGQGTQYF.

The DNA for the CDR3 is TGTGCCAGCAGCCAAGAGATCCGGGACCCCGGGGAGCTGTTTTTT. Translation: CASSQEIRDPGELFF. The V gene is TRBV14, the J gene TRBJ2-2; D could derive from TRBD1 or TRBD2 (5 bases each). The germline V gene has CDR1 SGHDN and CDR2 FVKESK. Trimming stripped 0 bases from V and 6 bases from J, with 11 bases between. CDR3 length: 15 residues.

The table lists this clonotype with many counts. The chain employs TRBV20-1 and TRBJ2-7; 9 positions agree with TRBD1. The CDR3 has 15 residues. Germline V gene data show CDR1 as DFQATT and CDR2 as SNEGSKA (reference sequence). The V and J ends lost 5 bases and 0 bases, in that order; junction bases with no gene match: 8. In nucleotides, the CDR3 is TGCAGTGCTTCCCAACCGGGACAGGGCTCCTACGAGCAGTACTTC. Translation gives CSASQPGQGSYEQYF.

Ten or more counts support this clonotype. The chain couples TRBV10-1 to TRBJ2-1, with D unclear. The CDR3 has 11 residues. CDR1 and CDR2 from the germline V gene are WNHNN and SYGVQD (reference sequence). The V end was cut by 3 bases, the J end by 15 bases, with 12 bases between. The CDR3 is CASSDLLNLFF. The CDR3 nucleotides are TGCGCCAGCAGTGACCTACTCAATCTGTTCTTC.

This clonotype was detected ten times or more. The chain combines TRBV5-6 with TRBJ2-5, with D possibly being TRBD2 (7 bases). Trimming cost V 4 bases and J 7 bases, with 17 bases left between them. Germline V gene sequence: CDR1 SGHDT, CDR2 YYEEEE. The CDR3 consists of 14 residues. In DNA, the CDR3 is TGTGCCAGCAGCCCAGAGGCGGGGGACACGACCCAGTACTTC. Amino acids: CASSPEAGDTTQYF.

This clonotype appeared many times. The chain carries TRBV7-2 and TRBJ1-2, with TRBD1 matching over 9 bases. Germline CDR1 SGHTA, CDR2 FQGNSA. With 2 bases clipped from V and 8 bases from J, the junction kept 3 bases outside the gene matches. The CDR3 has 13 amino acids. For the CDR3, the DNA is TGTGCCAGCAGCTTACTGGACAGGGGAGGCTACACCTTC. Translating it yields CASSLLDRGGYTF. Full variable domain (remainder filled in from reference TRBV7-2 and TRBJ1-2): GAGVSQSPSNKVTEKGKDVELRCDPISGHTALYWYRQSLGQGLEFLIYFQGNSAPDKSGLPSDRFSAERTGGSVSTLTIQRTQQEDSAVYLCASSLLDRGGYTFGSGTRLTVV.

This clonotype was observed many times. The chain has TRBV10-3 and TRBJ1-6, with D hard to call. Trimming cost V 0 bases and J 7 bases, with 7 bases left between them. In germline, CDR1 is ENHRY, CDR2 SYGVKD. The CDR3 is 14 amino acids. The CDR3 bases are TGTGCCATCAGTGAGTCAAAGAAGAATTCACCCCTCCACTTT. This translates into CAISESKKNSPLHF.